A selection of T cell receptor beta chains follows, all from one sample in a study of blood T cell repertoires in COVID-19. Clones were sequenced by immunoSEQ multiplex PCR, and TCRdb holds only the in-frame ones, with some missing. Altogether fewer than 350,000 clones are present, about 85% being singletons, with the ten largest covering 1.5% to 2%. Input material: PBMCs or T cells enriched from blood (not recorded which). The receptors derive from a woman aged 25 to 45 who had been exposed to COVID-19. Both conserved end residues are part of each CDR3. A D gene is named only where the DNA matches it firmly. Rows give clone size only sometimes, using once, few, many, or a class for an expanded clone.

d_call	v_call	j_call	clone_size	cdr3_nt	cdr3_aa
TRBD1	TRBV2	TRBJ1-6	NA	TGTGCCAGCAGTTCACAGGGGGCGCAAAATAATTCACCCCTCCACTTT	CASSSQGAQNNSPLHF
NA	TRBV7-7	TRBJ2-1	once	TGTGCTAGCAGCATCGGACTCGCCGCCCACAATGAGCAGTTCTTC	CASSIGLAAHNEQFF
NA	TRBV7-3	TRBJ1-1	NA	TGTGCCAGCAGCCCCCCGGAAGCTTTCTTT	CASSPPEAFF
NA	TRBV19	TRBJ1-5	NA	TGTGCCAGTAATCTTAATCCCGGCGGCATTAGCAATCAGCCCCAGCATTTT	CASNLNPGGISNQPQHF
NA	TRBV28	TRBJ2-3	NA	TGTGCCAGCACCCACCGGCAGGGTTTAAGTACAGATACGCAGTATTTT	CASTHRQGLSTDTQYF
NA	TRBV19	TRBJ2-7	NA	TGTGCCAGTAGTATTGACAGGCGCTACGAGCAGTACTTC	CASSIDRRYEQYF
NA	TRBV10-3	TRBJ2-5	NA	TGTGCCATCAGTGAGACCGTTGCCGGTCAAGAGACCCAGTACTTC	CAISETVAGQETQYF
NA	TRBV6-1	TRBJ2-5	NA	TGTGCCAGCAGTGAAGGAGGGCAGGGGAGAAAGACCCAGTACTTC	CASSEGGQGRKTQYF
NA	TRBV27	TRBJ2-3	NA	TGTGCCAGCAGTTTAGTAGGGGCACACGAACCAGATACGCAGTATTTT	CASSLVGAHEPDTQYF
TRBD1	TRBV5-1	TRBJ1-1	NA	TGCGCCAGCAGCTTGGGGACAGGGCCGGGCACTGAAGCTTTCTTT	CASSLGTGPGTEAFF
TRBD1	TRBV5-4	TRBJ2-2	NA	TGTGCCAGCAGCCGGGACAGGTCTGGCACCGGGGAGCTGTTTTTT	CASSRDRSGTGELFF
NA	TRBV28	TRBJ1-2	NA	TGTGCCAGCAGTCTCCGGGATACGCGTTTAGGCTACACCTTC	CASSLRDTRLGYTF
TRBD2	TRBV30	TRBJ2-7	NA	TGTGCCTGGAGACGGACTAGCTTGGGGAGCTCCTACGAGCAGTACTTC	CAWRRTSLGSSYEQYF
NA	TRBV27	TRBJ1-1	NA	TGTGCCAGCAGTTTATACAGGTCGGACACTGAAGCTTTCTTT	CASSLYRSDTEAFF
NA	TRBV28	TRBJ2-1	NA	TGTGCCAGCAGGTACAGGGTTAATGAGCAGTTCTTC	CASRYRVNEQFF
NA	TRBV28	TRBJ1-6	NA	TGTGCCAGCAGTCGCAGGCAAAATAATTCACCCCTCCACTTT	CASSRRQNNSPLHF
TRBD2	TRBV30	TRBJ2-1	NA	TGTGCCTGGACGCGTTGGCGAGCGGGAGGTGAGCAGTTCTTC	CAWTRWRAGGEQFF
NA	TRBV5-1	TRBJ2-3	NA	TGCGCCAGCGGGGGGGGCCTCAGAGATACGCAGTATTTT	CASGGGLRDTQYF
TRBD2	TRBV5-1	TRBJ2-3	NA	TGCGCCAGCAGCTTGGCACTAGCGGGAGGGCGCACAGATACGCAGTATTTT	CASSLALAGGRTDTQYF
NA	TRBV2	TRBJ1-2	NA	TGTGCCAGCAGATATCGGGCAGAGGGTGGCTACACCTTC	CASRYRAEGGYTF
NA	TRBV6-5	TRBJ2-7	NA	TGTGCCAGCCGCTATGGAGGCTACGAGCAGTACTTC	CASRYGGYEQYF
TRBD1	TRBV7-8	TRBJ2-7	many	TGTGCCAGCAGCATCCGGGACAGGGGTCCCTACGAGCAGTACTTC	CASSIRDRGPYEQYF
TRBD1	TRBV6-5	TRBJ1-1	NA	TGTGCCAGCAGTAAGATAACCGGGACAGGCACTGAAGCTTTCTTT	CASSKITGTGTEAFF
TRBD2	TRBV7-2	TRBJ2-7	NA	TGTGCCAGCAGCCTAGGGACTAGCTTATCCTACGAGCAGTACTTC	CASSLGTSLSYEQYF
TRBD1	TRBV19	TRBJ2-2	NA	TGTGCCAGTAGTAGGGGACAGGGAACCGGGGAGCTGTTTTTT	CASSRGQGTGELFF
TRBD2	TRBV2	TRBJ2-2	NA	TGTGCCAGCAGTGCCCCGCTAGCGGGAGTTAACACCGGGGAGCTGTTTTTT	CASSAPLAGVNTGELFF
TRBD2	TRBV7-9	TRBJ2-1	NA	TGTGCCAGCAGCTTAGCAGGGCTAGCGGGCAATGAGCAGTTCTTC	CASSLAGLAGNEQFF